The clone carrying this T cell receptor (beta chain) was picked up a small number of times. The data stem from a study of T-cell memory formation after mild COVID-19. Germline lookup yields CDR1 SGHVS and CDR2 FQNEAQ. The length of the CDR3 is 15 residues. With 5 bases clipped from V and 4 bases from J, the junction kept 4 bases outside the gene matches. Constant-segment primers and 5'RACE yielded cDNA libraries for TCR alpha and TCR beta, each carrying sample barcodes and UMIs. TCRdb used MiXCR to reprocess the 5' RACE reads, holding one entry per CDR3 protein. The sample lists approximately 350,000 distinct CDR3 sequences; 13% to 15% were seen once.

V and J are TRBV7-8 and TRBJ2-6; 8 bases fit TRBD1. This TCR derives from a man younger than 35 who had mild COVID-19 (a few samples of this study predate the infection). Cell type and time point are not known. Sequenced sample: PBMCs or a T cell subset sorted from them (not recorded which). For the CDR3, the DNA is TGTGCCAGCAGCACCCAGGGGGCGGGGGCCAACGTCCTGACTTTC. Residues: CASSTQGAGANVLTF.